Below, 19 T cell receptor beta chains from the same sample are listed, as sequenced in a study of chemoradiotherapy in HPV16-positive cancers. Profiling relied on immunoSEQ multiplex PCR, and the TCRdb table lists in-frame clones only, not all of them. This repertoire shows tens of thousands of clones, more than 90% found once; its top ten account for 22%. This specimen was blood, taken from a patient who underwent chemoradiotherapy. All receptors come from a human donor with HPV-associated anogenital cancer.

The genes are TRBV7-2 and TRBJ2-2, with 10 bases lining up with TRBD1. The CDR3 is 15 amino acids. Germline V lookup: CDR1 SGHTA, CDR2 FQGNSA. The V and J ends lost 6 bases and 5 bases, in that order; junction bases with no gene match: 6. The CDR3 here is CASRADRGQTGELFF. The CDR3 region has the DNA TGTGCCAGCAGAGCTGACAGGGGGCAAACCGGGGAGCTGTTTTTT.

As for this clone: Likely a read error: the CDR3 ends without its conserved phenylalanine or tryptophan. It is unclear where the CDR3 begins or ends on the DNA, so no DNA is shown, and the CDR3 is as TCRdb lists it. V and J are TRBV11-2 and TRBJ2-4; TRBD2 is taken as the D call from the table, unchecked against the DNA. The CDR3 has 17 residues if both end residues are counted. Germline lookup yields CDR1 SGHAT and CDR2 FQNNGV. The CDR3 sequence: CASRTLLAVSSQKHSVL.

V and J are TRBV10-3 and TRBJ2-5; TRBD2 agrees at 14 bases. CDR1 ENHRY and CDR2 SYGVKD come from the germline V gene. The CDR3 is 17 residues long. The V segment lost 3 bases and the J segment 3 bases; nucleotides outside the gene matches: 6. The CDR3 loop reads CAISEDRGLAGEETQYF. The CDR3 nucleotides are TGTGCCATCAGTGAAGACCGGGGACTAGCGGGGGAAGAGACCCAGTACTTC.

As DNA, the CDR3 is TGTGCCAGCAGCGGGACTAGCGGGAGGTCTGCGAATACGCAGTATTTT. The encoded protein is CASSGTSGRSANTQYF. The chain links TRBV7-2 to TRBJ2-3; TRBD2 matches 15 bases. The CDR3 extends over 16 amino acids. J lost 7 bases, V lost 5 bases, and 7 bases had no gene match. The V gene's germline CDR1 is SGHTA and CDR2 FQGNSA.

This chain joins TRBV18 and TRBJ1-3; 8 bases are a match to TRBD1. The CDR3 is 18 residues long. J lost 3 bases, V lost 3 bases, and 13 bases had no gene match. The germline V gene encodes CDR1 KGHSH and CDR2 LQKENI. The CDR3 spells CASSPPGQVFGYGNTIYF. CDR3 DNA: TGTGCCAGCTCACCTCCGGGACAGGTTTTTGGATATGGAAACACCATATATTTT.

The V and J genes are TRBV7-2 and TRBJ2-4, with D possibly matching TRBD2 (6 bases). The germline V gene encodes CDR1 SGHTA and CDR2 FQGNSA. Trimming removed 5 bases at V and 9 bases at J, with 23 bases between. CDR3 length equals 16 residues. The CDR3 reads CASSLTTRSRQSIQYF. The CDR3 nucleotides are TGTGCCAGCAGCCTAACGACTAGATCACGTCAGTCCATTCAGTACTTC.

The chain recombines TRBV18 with TRBJ1-1; TRBD1 matches at 8 bases. The CDR3 totals 14 residues. V shed 5 bases and J 4 bases; nucleotides not matched to a gene: 6. Per germline, CDR1 KGHSH and CDR2 LQKENI. The CDR3 reads CASSTQGEVTEAFF. In DNA, the CDR3 is TGTGCCAGCTCAACACAGGGGGAAGTCACTGAAGCTTTCTTT.

The V and J genes are TRBV18 and TRBJ2-4; D not certain. The ends were cut back, 2 bases at V and 7 bases at J, with 12 bases in the middle. The germline CDR1 and CDR2 sequences are KGHSH and LQKENI. The CDR3 runs to 14 residues. In DNA form, the CDR3 reads TGTGCCAGCTCACCAGAGAGTGAGGCCAACATTCAGTACTTC. Amino acid sequence: CASSPESEANIQYF.

The genes are TRBV28 and TRBJ2-7; 13 bases fit TRBD2. The CDR3 consists of 14 residues. CDR1 and CDR2 from the germline V gene are MDHEN and SYDVKM. V lost 4 bases, J lost 6 bases, and 3 bases stayed unmatched. The CDR3 is CASSSRTSGSEQYF. The CDR3 coding sequence is TGTGCCAGCAGTTCCAGGACTAGCGGGAGCGAGCAGTACTTC.

This clone was detected a few times. The chain is built from TRBV9 and TRBJ2-6; D is unresolved. This CDR3 has 14 amino acids. V was trimmed by 2 bases and J by 3 bases, leaving 6 bases between them. Per the germline V gene, CDR1 is SGDLS and CDR2 is YYNGEE. The CDR3 reads CASSVGGGANVLTF. CDR3 in DNA: TGTGCCAGCAGCGTCGGTGGTGGGGCCAACGTCCTGACTTTC.

J is TRBJ1-1 and V is TRBV7-9; the D is unclear. The CDR3 extends over 13 amino acids. Looked up from germline, CDR1 is SEHNR and CDR2 is FQNEAQ (reference sequence). Trimming left V 5 bases short and J 0 bases short, with 7 bases between. The CDR3 protein is CASSLSMNTEAFF. The CDR3 DNA reads TGTGCCAGCAGCCTAAGCATGAACACTGAAGCTTTCTTT.

In this sample, this clone turned up a few times. CDR3 DNA: TGTGCCTGGGACAGAGACTCTAACTATGGCTACACCTTC. This codes for CAWDRDSNYGYTF. The gene calls are TRBV30 and TRBJ1-2, with D maybe TRBD1 (5 bases). V dropped 5 bases and J dropped 0 bases, with 10 bases sitting between them. The CDR3 has 13 residues. Germline V CDR1 and CDR2: GTSNPN, SVGIG (reference sequence).

The chain couples TRBV18 to TRBJ2-3; D call uncertain. Germline CDR1 is KGHSH and CDR2 is LQKENI. The CDR3 spans 15 residues. V shed 3 bases and J shed 3 bases, with 13 bases lying between them. CDR3 loop: CASSPAELRTDTQYF. The CDR3, as DNA: TGTGCCAGCTCACCTGCGGAGCTTCGTACAGATACGCAGTATTTT.

The chain uses TRBV7-9 and TRBJ2-7; a weak D match, TRBD1 (6 bases). Germline CDR1 SEHNR, CDR2 FQNEAQ (reference sequence). V gave up 4 bases and J gave up 0 bases, with 10 bases separating them. The CDR3 consists of 14 residues. CDR3 nucleotide sequence: TGTGCCAGCAGCTCCGACAGGCGCTCCTACGAGCAGTACTTC. Amino acids: CASSSDRRSYEQYF.

CDR3 in amino acids: CASSQRGGAETQYF. In DNA, the CDR3 is TGCGCCAGCAGTCAGAGGGGAGGTGCAGAGACCCAGTACTTC. This chain links TRBV5-1 with TRBJ2-5, with TRBD2 as a possible D gene (6 bases). Germline V gene sequence: CDR1 SGHRS, CDR2 YFSETQ. V was clipped by 5 bases and J by 4 bases, with 15 bases between them. The CDR3 totals 14 residues.

The chain links TRBV5-8 to TRBJ1-1; 9 bases match TRBD1. Germline loops: CDR1 SGHTS, CDR2 YDEGEE. Trimming removed 5 bases from V and 8 bases from J; junction bases left unmatched: 13. The CDR3 length is 15 residues. The CDR3 sequence: CASSISGQGESEAFF. The CDR3 nucleotides read TGTGCCAGCAGTATTTCGGGACAGGGCGAATCCGAAGCTTTCTTT.

V usage is TRBV5-1 and J usage is TRBJ2-3, with D tentatively TRBD1 (5 bases). CDR1 and CDR2 from the germline V gene are SGHRS and YFSETQ. This CDR3 is built from 13 residues. V was cut by 10 bases and J by 0 bases, with 12 bases left in between. CDR3 residues: CASKGPSTDTQYF. CDR3 nucleotide sequence: TGCGCCTCCAAGGGGCCAAGCACAGATACGCAGTATTTT.

The V and J genes are TRBV19 and TRBJ1-1; tentative D call: TRBD1 (5 bases). The CDR3 loop spans 15 amino acids. Trimming cost V 6 bases and J 1 base, with 15 bases left between them. Germline V gives CDR1 LNHDA, CDR2 SQIVND (reference sequence). For the CDR3, the DNA is TGTGCCAGTAGCTCCGTGACAGCCTGGAACACTGAAGCTTTCTTT. As protein: CASSSVTAWNTEAFF.

The gene calls are TRBV27 and TRBJ2-7; no clear D gene. From germline, CDR1 is MNHEY and CDR2 SMNVEV (reference sequence). The CDR3 runs 15 residues. Trimming removed 6 bases from V and 5 bases from J, with 20 bases in between. CDR3 DNA sequence: TGTGCCAGCAGCCCCTCACCCACCCAACGGGACGAGCAGTACTTC. Residues: CASSPSPTQRDEQYF.